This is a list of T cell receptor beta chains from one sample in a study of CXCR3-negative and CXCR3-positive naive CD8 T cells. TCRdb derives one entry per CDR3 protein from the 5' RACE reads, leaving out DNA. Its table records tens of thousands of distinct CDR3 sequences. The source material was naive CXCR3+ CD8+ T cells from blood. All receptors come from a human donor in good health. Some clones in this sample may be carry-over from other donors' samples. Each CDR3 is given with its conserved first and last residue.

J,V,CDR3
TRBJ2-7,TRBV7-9,CASSPAAGALYEQYF
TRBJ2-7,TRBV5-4,CASTLPGQREQYF
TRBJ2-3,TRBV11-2,CASSPGSGSMNTQYF
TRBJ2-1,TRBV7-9,CASSYLANEQFF
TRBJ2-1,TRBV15,CATSRVGLGAEQFF
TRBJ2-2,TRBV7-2,CASSLGQGANTGELFF
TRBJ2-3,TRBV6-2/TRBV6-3,CASSYGLAGVTDTQYF
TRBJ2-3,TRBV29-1,CSVEGPAEGETDTQYF
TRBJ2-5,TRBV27,CASRPGLSSPWETQYF
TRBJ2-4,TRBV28,CASSIKISKNIQYF
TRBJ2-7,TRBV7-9,CASSSPEEGDEQYF
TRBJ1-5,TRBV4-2,CASSHDRISNQPQHF
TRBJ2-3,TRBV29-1,CSVEDRRTDTQYF